These T cell receptor beta chains were read from a single sample in a study of cytomegalovirus exposure and HLA in healthy donors. The assay was immunoSEQ multiplex PCR, and TCRdb's table has in-frame clones only and misses some. The table lists roughly 130,000 clones, around 83% of them singletons, with roughly 1.2% in the top ten. Sequencing was performed on PBMCs. These receptors all stem from a male donor in good health and CMV-seropositive. Both conserved end residues are part of each CDR3.

J gene: TRBJ2-7; V gene: TRBV27; CDR3 protein: CASSLREGYEQYF
J gene: TRBJ2-2; V gene: TRBV27; CDR3 protein: CASSLSAGYGELFF
J gene: TRBJ1-1; V gene: TRBV7-2; CDR3 protein: CASSLVGNTEAFF
J gene: TRBJ2-5; V gene: TRBV6-5; CDR3 protein: CASSYSGAGSETQYF
J gene: TRBJ1-6; V gene: TRBV5-1; CDR3 protein: CASSPDGLPAALHF
J gene: TRBJ2-5; V gene: TRBV5-1; CDR3 protein: CASSPRSGVQETQYF
J gene: TRBJ1-5; V gene: TRBV11-3; CDR3 protein: CASSSPLQGNNQPQHF
J gene: TRBJ2-1; V gene: TRBV9; CDR3 protein: CASSVVLGGSGLNEQFF
J gene: TRBJ1-3; V gene: TRBV7-8; CDR3 protein: CASSQTGGPSGNTIYF
J gene: TRBJ2-2; V gene: TRBV13; CDR3 protein: CASSSTDSYGELFF